These 24 T cell receptor beta chains share one sample of origin, sequenced in a study of OX40 agonist ivuxolimab in advanced cancers. The table came from immunoSEQ multiplex PCR; TCRdb's copy has only in-frame clones and leaves some out. The sample lists roughly 150,000 clones; 90% to 95% were seen once. The input for sequencing was CD4+ or CD8+ T cells sorted from blood, taken in a trial of the OX40 agonist ivuxolimab. These receptors all stem from an adult with an advanced solid tumor such as melanoma, head and neck, liver or kidney cancer.

The chain is built from TRBV9 and TRBJ2-6; TRBD2 is a possible D gene (6 bases). Trimming removed 3 bases from V and 0 bases from J, with 7 bases in between. Germline values: CDR1 SGDLS, CDR2 YYNGEE. The CDR3 consists of 15 residues. The CDR3 loop reads CASSATSSGANVLTF. The CDR3 DNA reads as TGTGCCAGCAGCGCGACTAGCTCTGGGGCCAACGTCCTGACTTTC.

This clone was seen only once. The chain has TRBV11-2 and TRBJ1-5; D remains unclear. CDR3 length equals 15 residues. Per germline, CDR1 SGHAT and CDR2 FQNNGV. V was shortened by 0 bases and J by 4 bases, with 10 bases between the two germline ends. CDR3 coding DNA: TGTGCCAGCAGCTTAGATTACTCCGGGAATCAGCCCCAGCATTTT. It translates to CASSLDYSGNQPQHF.

The rearrangement links TRBV6-1 to TRBJ2-7; 14 bases agree with TRBD2. V dropped 3 bases and J dropped 2; count of bases not matched to a gene: 6. The CDR3 extends over 17 amino acids. Germline V gives CDR1 MNHNS, CDR2 SASEGT. This CDR3 is CASSDPGLAGATYEQYF. The CDR3 DNA reads as TGTGCCAGCAGTGACCCGGGACTAGCGGGGGCCACCTACGAGCAGTACTTC.

The chain recombines TRBV28 with TRBJ2-1; D ambiguous. This CDR3 has 13 residues. Germline assignment: CDR1 MDHEN and CDR2 SYDVKM. The CDR3 loop is CSSWSRYYNEQFF. As DNA, the CDR3 is TGTAGTTCCTGGTCGCGTTACTACAATGAGCAGTTCTTC.

The rearrangement uses TRBV5-1 and TRBJ1-4; D is ambiguous. CDR3 length equals 15 residues. V was trimmed by 3 bases and J by 5 bases, leaving 14 bases between them. Germline V lookup: CDR1 SGHRS, CDR2 YFSETQ. The CDR3 DNA sequence: TGCGCCAGCAGCTCACGCATATCCCCCAATGAAAAACTGTTTTTT. Amino acid sequence: CASSSRISPNEKLFF.

This chain joins TRBV6-5 and TRBJ2-7, with D tentatively TRBD1 or TRBD2 (6 bases each). This CDR3 region has 15 residues. Between the trimmed V and J ends, which lost 4 bases and 7 bases, there was a span of 20 bases. Germline CDR1 is MNHEY and CDR2 is SVGAGI. The CDR3, as DNA: TGTGCCAGCAGTTCCACAGGGTCGGGGGCTTGGGAGCAGTACTTC. As protein: CASSSTGSGAWEQYF.

The V and J genes are TRBV15 and TRBJ2-6; D is ambiguous. Per the germline V gene, CDR1 is LNHNV and CDR2 is YYDKDF (reference sequence). Trimming stripped 2 bases from V and 3 bases from J, with 8 bases between. The CDR3 covers 15 residues. The chain's CDR3 is CATSRRRDGANVLTF. In DNA, the CDR3 is TGTGCCACCAGCAGACGGAGAGATGGGGCCAACGTCCTGACTTTC.

This chain links TRBV5-1 with TRBJ2-1; TRBD2 matches at 9 bases. The J segment lost 7 bases and the V segment lost 6 bases, leaving 11 bases of the junction unmatched. This CDR3 is 15 amino acids long. Looked up from germline, CDR1 is SGHRS and CDR2 is YFSETQ. The CDR3 loop reads CASTTSSGGSNEQFF. Here the CDR3 DNA reads TGCGCCAGCACCACGAGCAGCGGGGGGAGTAATGAGCAGTTCTTC.

To note about this clone: In the same sample, other DNA sequences code for this CDR3. This chain joins TRBV5-1 and TRBJ1-1; maybe TRBD1 (6 bases). Between the trimmed V and J ends, which lost 4 bases and 0 bases, there was a span of 10 bases. Germline CDR1 reads SGHRS; CDR2 reads YFSETQ. This CDR3 spans 14 amino acids. CDR3 in amino acids: CASSLDSMNTEAFF. The CDR3 DNA follows: TGCGCCAGCAGCCTGGACAGCATGAACACTGAAGCTTTCTTT.

CDR3 nucleotide sequence: TGTGCCAGCAGCCAGGAAAACAGTTATGGCTACACCTTC. It codes for CASSQENSYGYTF. The rearrangement uses TRBV7-9 and TRBJ1-2; D gene uncertain. The CDR3 extends over 13 amino acids. V shed 5 bases and J shed 5 bases, with 12 bases lying between them. CDR1 and CDR2 (germline): SEHNR, FQNEAQ (reference sequence).

This chain uses TRBV5-1 with TRBJ2-7; D gene unclear. There are 14 residues in the CDR3. V was clipped by 4 bases and J by 5 bases, with 16 bases between them. Germline CDR1 SGHRS, CDR2 YFSETQ. The CDR3 DNA reads as TGCGCCAGCAGCCGCGGTGAGGTAAGCAACGAGCAGTACTTC. The encoded protein is CASSRGEVSNEQYF. The variable domain in full, completed from reference TRBV5-1 and TRBJ2-7, reads KAGVTQTPRYLIKTRGQQVTLSCSPISGHRSVSWYQQTPGQGLQFLFEYFSETQRNKGNFPGRFSGRQFSNSRSEMNVSTLELGDSALYLCASSRGEVSNEQYFGPGTRLTVT.

The chain has TRBV6-1 and TRBJ1-1, with D maybe TRBD1 (6 bases). Germline V gene sequence: CDR1 MNHNS, CDR2 SASEGT. The CDR3 runs to 15 residues. Deletions cut 5 bases from V and 1 base from J, with 14 bases between. CDR3: CASSKGRGQNTEAFF. The CDR3 DNA sequence: TGTGCCAGCAGTAAGGGCAGGGGTCAGAACACTGAAGCTTTCTTT.

The chain is built from TRBV5-6 and TRBJ2-3; D gene unclear. Germline V gene data show CDR1 as SGHDT and CDR2 as YYEEEE. CDR3 length: 15 residues. V was shortened by 6 bases and J by 4 bases, with 18 bases between the two germline ends. The CDR3 loop reads CASTPRSVGSDTQYF. In nucleotides, the CDR3 is TGTGCCAGCACCCCCCGGTCTGTCGGCTCAGATACGCAGTATTTT.

The count of this clone is one. The chain joins TRBV25-1 to TRBJ1-4, with a tentative D call TRBD1 (5 bases). The V gene's germline CDR1 is MGHDK and CDR2 SYGVNS. V was cut by 4 bases and J by 8 bases, with 14 bases left in between. This CDR3 is 14 amino acids long. CDR3 residues: CASSGGGSREKLFF. The DNA for the CDR3 is TGTGCCAGCAGTGGTGGGGGTAGTCGGGAAAAACTGTTTTTT.

A remark on this clone: Within the sample, other DNA sequences also encode this same CDR3. The chain recombines TRBV28 with TRBJ1-2; D gene unclear. Germline V gene lookup returns CDR1 MDHEN and CDR2 SYDVKM. CDR3 length: 12 residues. The V and J ends lost 3 bases and 2 bases respectively, with 4 bases between them. CDR3 sequence reads: CASSFQNYGYTF. Here the CDR3 DNA reads TGTGCCAGCAGTTTCCAAAACTATGGCTACACCTTC.

The V and J genes are TRBV19 and TRBJ2-5, with D perhaps given as TRBD1 or TRBD2 (5 bases each). The germline CDR1 and CDR2 sequences are LNHDA and SQIVND (reference sequence). The CDR3 has 14 residues. V shed 3 bases and J shed 1 base, with 9 bases lying between them. The CDR3, as DNA: TGTGCCAGTAGTATCGGGGCCCTCCAAGAGACCCAGTACTTC. It encodes CASSIGALQETQYF.

This chain uses TRBV6-6 with TRBJ2-5; tentatively, D is TRBD2 (7 bases). V dropped 6 bases and J dropped 3 bases, with 17 bases sitting between them. The V gene's germline CDR1 is MNHNY and CDR2 SVGAGI (reference sequence). The CDR3 has 15 amino acids. CDR3 bases: TGTGCCAGCAGCGATAAGGGGGGGGCAGAAGAGACCCAGTACTTC. This encodes CASSDKGGAEETQYF.

The chain joins TRBV18 to TRBJ2-1; D is uncertain. This CDR3 contains 15 residues. Germline V gives CDR1 KGHSH, CDR2 LQKENI. Trimming pared 4 bases from V and 7 bases from J, leaving 17 bases between. The CDR3: CASSRINDIENEQFF. For the CDR3, the DNA is TGTGCCAGCTCACGCATTAACGATATTGAGAATGAGCAGTTCTTC. The variable domain in full, with the rest retrieved from reference TRBV18 and TRBJ2-1, is NAGVMQNPRHLVRRRGQEARLRCSPMKGHSHVYWYRQLPEEGLKFMVYLQKENIIDESGMPKERFSAEFPKEGPSILRIQQVVRGDSAAYFCASSRINDIENEQFFGPGTRLTVL.

This chain links TRBV21-1 with TRBJ2-2; TRBD2, the table's D call, lacks a check against the DNA. TRBV21-1 is annotated as a pseudogene. The CDR3 is 14 residues long. CDR3 sequence: CASSNGAPVGELFF. CDR3 sequence (DNA): TGTGCCAGCAGCAATGGAGCTCCGGTCGGGGAGCTGTTTTTT.

The chain recombines TRBV7-2 with TRBJ1-2; 7 bases agree with TRBD1. Germline loops: CDR1 SGHTA, CDR2 FQGNSA. With 5 bases clipped from V and 8 bases from J, the junction kept 8 bases outside the gene matches. The CDR3 is made up of 13 amino acids. The CDR3 is CASSGRQGGGYTF. As DNA, the CDR3 is TGTGCCAGCAGCGGGCGACAGGGTGGAGGCTACACCTTC.

The chain couples TRBV5-4 to TRBJ2-7; D unclear. The CDR3 length is 15 residues. From germline, CDR1 is SGHNT and CDR2 YYREEE (reference sequence). V lost 4 bases, J lost 0 bases, and 14 bases lay in between. The CDR3 region is CASSPASRSSYEQYF. CDR3 DNA: TGTGCCAGCAGCCCGGCCTCCCGCAGCTCCTACGAGCAGTACTTC.

The chain has TRBV10-2 and TRBJ2-7; D is possibly TRBD1 or TRBD2 (5 bases each). Germline V gene lookup returns CDR1 WSHSY and CDR2 SAAADI. The CDR3 extends over 15 amino acids. The V end was cut by 3 bases, the J end by 5 bases, with 17 bases between. For the CDR3, the DNA is TGCGCCAGCAGTGACCCGGGACGCCCCTACCACGAGCAGTACTTC. Protein: CASSDPGRPYHEQYF.

J is TRBJ2-2 and V is TRBV10-3, with TRBD1 matching 9 bases. Germline CDR1 is ENHRY and CDR2 is SYGVKD. The CDR3 contains 19 residues. V dropped 5 bases and J dropped 1; count of bases not matched to a gene: 14. The DNA of the CDR3 is TGTGCCATCAGTACCGGGACAGGGTTTTGGGGGGAGAACACCGGGGAGCTGTTTTTT. Translated: CAISTGTGFWGENTGELFF.

The chain couples TRBV7-2 to TRBJ1-2; 10 nucleotides align to TRBD1. J lost 8 bases, V lost 4 bases, and 7 bases had no gene match. Germline loops: CDR1 SGHTA, CDR2 FQGNSA. The CDR3 is made up of 14 amino acids. The CDR3 loop is CASSSDRGLSGYTF. The CDR3 coding sequence is TGTGCCAGCAGCTCAGACAGGGGGCTGAGCGGCTACACCTTC.